This TCR beta chain was captured by sequencing in a study of PD-1 blockade in classical Hodgkin lymphoma. Relapse was seen in all patients after autologous stem cell transplantation, and brentuximab vedotin exposure was variable. TCRdb's copy holds only in-frame clones and misses some; the assay was immunoSEQ multiplex PCR. The sample includes 10,000 to 15,000 clones, 80% of them seen just once. V lost 1 base, J lost 4 bases, and 5 bases stayed unmatched. Germline loops: CDR1 MNHNS, CDR2 SASEGT. The CDR3 loop spans 15 amino acids. The TCR originated in a human donor with classical Hodgkin lymphoma. Sequencing used peripheral blood mononuclear cells (PBMCs), obtained at baseline. The V gene is TRBV6-1, the J gene TRBJ2-7, with 9 positions matching TRBD1. CDR3 sequence reads: CASSEVAGTGYEQYF. As DNA, the CDR3 is TGTGCCAGCAGTGAAGTCGCCGGGACAGGGTACGAGCAGTACTTC.